This passage covers 27 T cell receptor beta chains from one sample sequenced in a study of OX40 agonist ivuxolimab in advanced cancers. The table came from immunoSEQ multiplex PCR; TCRdb's copy has only in-frame clones and leaves some out. The table lists about 64,000 clones, roughly 80% of them singletons. The sample here was CD4+ or CD8+ T cells sorted from blood, taken in a trial of the OX40 agonist ivuxolimab. Receptors originate from an adult with an advanced solid tumor such as melanoma, head and neck, liver or kidney cancer.

The genes are TRBV15 and TRBJ1-2, with 7 nucleotides matching TRBD1. This CDR3 is 15 amino acids long. V lost 0 bases, J lost 4 bases, and 5 bases stayed unmatched. CDR1 and CDR2 from the germline V gene are LNHNV and YYDKDF (reference sequence). The CDR3 DNA is TGTGCCACCAGCAGAGAAACAGGGGCCAGCTATGGCTACACCTTC. It encodes CATSRETGASYGYTF.

CDR3 amino acids: CASSLDGGEAFF. The CDR3 region has the DNA TGTGCCAGCAGCTTAGATGGGGGTGAAGCTTTCTTT. The chain couples TRBV11-3 to TRBJ1-1; D possibly corresponds to TRBD1 (5 bases). The CDR3 is made up of 12 amino acids. Germline assignment: CDR1 SGHNT and CDR2 YENEEA. The V and J ends lost 0 bases and 7 bases respectively, with 6 bases between them.

The rearrangement uses TRBV9 and TRBJ2-1, with TRBD2 identical over 13 bases. Germline V gives CDR1 SGDLS, CDR2 YYNGEE. The CDR3 is 16 amino acids. Trimming removed 3 bases from V and 9 bases from J; junction bases left unmatched: 9. The CDR3 protein is CASSGGLAGPNLEQFF. The CDR3 DNA reads TGTGCCAGCAGCGGGGGACTAGCGGGGCCCAATCTTGAGCAGTTCTTC. Using reference TRBV9 and TRBJ2-1 for the parts outside the CDR3, the full variable domain is DSGVTQTPKHLITATGQRVTLRCSPRSGDLSVYWYQQSLDQGLQFLIQYYNGEERAKGNILERFSAQQFPDLHSELNLSSLELGDSALYFCASSGGLAGPNLEQFFGPGTRLTVL.

The chain uses TRBV7-6 and TRBJ1-1, with TRBD1 matching 10 bases. The CDR3 consists of 15 residues. Germline CDR1 is SGHVS and CDR2 is FNYEAQ. Trimming cost V 4 bases and J 6 bases; bases outside gene matches: 8. The CDR3 reads CASSYGQGERAEAFF. CDR3 DNA sequence: TGTGCCAGCAGCTACGGACAGGGGGAGAGAGCTGAAGCTTTCTTT.

The chain employs TRBV4-2 and TRBJ1-6, with D possibly TRBD1 on 6 matching bases. Trimming cost V 3 bases and J 9 bases, with 12 bases left between them. Germline CDR1 is LGHNA and CDR2 is YNFKEQ. The CDR3 consists of 14 residues. For the CDR3, the DNA is TGTGCCAGCAGCCAGGACTCCAGGGGTTCACCCCTCCACTTT. Encoded protein: CASSQDSRGSPLHF.

The gene calls are TRBV19 and TRBJ2-6; D call uncertain. Per germline, CDR1 LNHDA and CDR2 SQIVND (reference sequence). With 8 bases removed from V and 0 bases from J, the gap between germline ends came to 5 bases. The CDR3 consists of 13 residues. CDR3 DNA sequence: TGTGCCAGTCGGATCTCTGGGGCCAACGTCCTGACTTTC. Encoded protein: CASRISGANVLTF. The full variable domain, its missing parts supplied by reference TRBV19 and TRBJ2-6, is DGGITQSPKYLFRKEGQNVTLSCEQNLNHDAMYWYRQDPGQGLRLIYYSQIVNDFQKGDIAEGYSVSREKKESFPLTVTSAQKNPTAFYLCASRISGANVLTFGAGSRLTVL.

A single count supports this clone. J is TRBJ2-1 and V is TRBV27, with D possibly TRBD1 on 6 matching bases. The V end lost 2 bases, the J end lost 7 bases, and 15 bases lay between the germline ends. From germline, CDR1 is MNHEY and CDR2 SMNVEV (reference sequence). CDR3 length: 15 amino acids. The CDR3 protein is CASSLKAGARNEQFF. The CDR3 DNA sequence: TGTGCCAGCAGTTTAAAGGCAGGGGCAAGGAATGAGCAGTTCTTC.

The J gene is TRBJ2-1, the V gene TRBV27; D is perhaps TRBD2 (5 bases). The CDR3 has 13 residues. Germline values: CDR1 MNHEY, CDR2 SMNVEV (reference sequence). V gave up 6 bases and J gave up 7 bases, with 13 bases separating them. This CDR3 reads CASSFWGENEQFF. The CDR3, as DNA: TGTGCCAGCAGCTTCTGGGGAGAGAATGAGCAGTTCTTC.

The chain is built from TRBV11-2 and TRBJ1-6; D unresolved. V lost 5 bases, J lost 5 bases, and 10 bases lay in between. Germline V gene lookup returns CDR1 SGHAT and CDR2 FQNNGV. The CDR3 is 14 residues long. The CDR3 region is CASSASQNNSPLHF. CDR3 sequence (DNA): TGTGCCAGCAGCGCCTCACAGAATAATTCACCCCTCCACTTT. Drawing the rest from reference TRBV11-2 and TRBJ1-6, the complete variable domain is EAGVAQSPRYKIIEKRQSVAFWCNPISGHATLYWYQQILGQGPKLLIQFQNNGVVDDSQLPKDRFSAERLKGVDSTLKIQPAKLEDSAVYLCASSASQNNSPLHFGNGTRLTVT.

The table lists this clone with a few counts. The J gene is TRBJ1-3, the V gene TRBV2; D gene unclear. In germline, CDR1 is SNHLY, CDR2 FYNNEI. V shed 0 bases and J shed 4 bases, with 13 bases lying between them. The CDR3 consists of 16 residues. CDR3 DNA sequence: TGTGCCAGCAGTGAAGCGAGAGCTATCGGGGGAAACACCATATATTTT. It translates to CASSEARAIGGNTIYF.

The rearrangement links TRBV5-1 to TRBJ1-4; 9 bases are a match to TRBD1. V lost 1 base to trimming and J lost 8 bases; unmatched junction nucleotides: 9. This CDR3 has 16 amino acids. Germline lookup yields CDR1 SGHRS and CDR2 YFSETQ. The CDR3 nucleotides read TGCGCCAGCAGCTTGAGTCCGACTACAGGGGGCGAAAAACTGTTTTTT. It translates to CASSLSPTTGGEKLFF.

The rearrangement joins TRBV10-3 to TRBJ2-3; 7 nucleotides line up with TRBD2. The J segment lost 4 bases and the V segment lost 4 bases, leaving 8 bases of the junction unmatched. The CDR3 runs to 15 residues. CDR1 is ENHRY and CDR2 is SYGVKD in the germline V gene. The CDR3 nucleotides are TGTGCCATCAGTGGGGAGGGAGGGCCTGCAGATACGCAGTATTTT. Translation gives CAISGEGGPADTQYF.

The chain is built from TRBV7-8 and TRBJ2-6; perhaps TRBD1 as D (6 bases). This CDR3 spans 14 amino acids. Trimming left V 6 bases short and J 4 bases short, with 10 bases between. Looked up from germline, CDR1 is SGHVS and CDR2 is FQNEAQ. CDR3 protein: CASSWGPGANVLTF. The CDR3 DNA reads as TGTGCCAGCAGTTGGGGGCCGGGGGCCAACGTCCTGACTTTC. The complete variable domain, with remaining parts taken from reference TRBV7-8 and TRBJ2-6, reads GAGVSQSPRYKVAKRGQDVALRCDPISGHVSLFWYQQALGQGPEFLTYFQNEAQLDKSGLPSDRFFAERPEGSVSTLKIQRTQQEDSAVYLCASSWGPGANVLTFGAGSRLTVL.

By share, this clone ranks as medium-sized (0.01 to 0.1%). The chain links TRBV19 to TRBJ2-7; no clear D. The CDR3 totals 15 residues. The V gene lost 0 bases and the J gene lost 0 bases, with 9 bases spanning the gap. Germline V gives CDR1 LNHDA, CDR2 SQIVND (reference sequence). CDR3 DNA: TGTGCCAGTAGTATAGAGGCGGAGAGCTCCTACGAGCAGTACTTC. Its translation is CASSIEAESSYEQYF.

V and J are TRBV27 and TRBJ2-7, with D tentatively TRBD1 or TRBD2 (5 bases each). Trimming cost V 5 bases and J 2 bases, with 10 bases left between them. The CDR3 has 13 amino acids. Germline V gene lookup returns CDR1 MNHEY and CDR2 SMNVEV (reference sequence). The CDR3 here is CASSSTGPYEQYF. Written as DNA, the CDR3 is TGTGCCAGCAGTAGCACGGGGCCCTACGAGCAGTACTTC.

This chain connects TRBV30 to TRBJ2-7, with TRBD2 identical over 8 bases. Per the germline V gene, CDR1 is GTSNPN and CDR2 is SVGIG (reference sequence). With 1 base clipped from V and 2 bases from J, the junction kept 10 bases outside the gene matches. The CDR3 spans 16 residues. For the CDR3, the DNA is TGTGCCTGGAGTGGATTACGCGGGAGGAAGACCTACGAGCAGTACTTC. Its translation: CAWSGLRGRKTYEQYF.

In this sample, this clone turned up once. This rearrangement joins TRBV6-5 to TRBJ1-6; 7 bases match TRBD1. CDR3 length: 16 residues. Per the germline V gene, CDR1 is MNHEY and CDR2 is SVGAGI. V shed 2 bases, J shed 4 bases, and the junction held 5 bases outside the gene matches. This CDR3 is CASSYMTGNYNSPLHF. CDR3 DNA sequence: TGTGCCAGCAGTTACATGACAGGGAATTATAATTCACCCCTCCACTTT.

This clone is a singleton in its sample. This chain connects TRBV5-5 to TRBJ2-7; tentatively, D is TRBD1 (6 bases). The CDR3 totals 13 residues. Trimming took off 3 bases at V and 3 bases at J, with 10 bases between the two ends. In germline, CDR1 is SGHKS, CDR2 YYEKEE (reference sequence). CDR3 protein: CASSSRTDYEQYF. CDR3 DNA: TGTGCCAGCAGCTCCAGGACAGACTACGAGCAGTACTTC.

V usage is TRBV18 and J usage is TRBJ1-3; no firm D call. Germline V gives CDR1 KGHSH, CDR2 LQKENI. This CDR3 spans 15 amino acids. V lost 2 bases, J lost 4 bases, and 12 bases lay in between. Written as DNA, the CDR3 is TGTGCCAGCTCACCAGGGTCCGGGTCGGGAAACACCATATATTTT. Translated, it gives CASSPGSGSGNTIYF.

The rearrangement joins TRBV2 to TRBJ2-7; 7 bases match TRBD2. V lost 2 bases and J lost 4; bases outside the gene matches: 5. The CDR3 runs to 14 residues. Germline V gene sequence: CDR1 SNHLY, CDR2 FYNNEI. The CDR3 here is CASSEPRGEYEQYF. DNA for the CDR3: TGTGCCAGCAGTGAACCCCGGGGGGAATACGAGCAGTACTTC.

The J gene is TRBJ1-3, the V gene TRBV28; D ambiguous. Germline V CDR1 and CDR2: MDHEN, SYDVKM. The CDR3 length is 15 residues. V shed 4 bases and J shed 0 bases, with 10 bases lying between them. The CDR3 sequence is CASSSLGSSGNTIYF. CDR3 DNA: TGTGCCAGCAGTTCCTTGGGGAGCTCTGGAAACACCATATATTTT.

The V and J genes are TRBV5-1 and TRBJ2-1; 11 bases agree with TRBD2. Germline V lookup: CDR1 SGHRS, CDR2 YFSETQ. With 4 bases clipped from V and 9 bases from J, the junction kept 12 bases outside the gene matches. This CDR3 has 16 amino acids. The CDR3 reads CASSPLAGGPLSEQFF. CDR3 in DNA: TGCGCCAGCAGCCCCCTAGCGGGAGGTCCCCTCAGTGAGCAGTTCTTC.

The rearrangement links TRBV13 to TRBJ1-5; 10 bases line up with TRBD1. The V gene's germline CDR1 is PRHDT and CDR2 FYEKMQ (reference sequence). There are 12 residues in the CDR3. The junction had 4 bases not matched to a gene; V was cut back by 5 bases and J by 12 bases. As DNA, the CDR3 is TGTGCCAGCAGCCAAGGGACAGGGGACCAGCATTTT. Translated, it gives CASSQGTGDQHF.

The V gene is TRBV4-1, the J gene TRBJ2-7; 11 bases fit TRBD2. The V gene's germline CDR1 is MGHRA and CDR2 YSYEKL. V lost 4 bases to trimming and J lost 7 bases; unmatched junction nucleotides: 9. This CDR3 has 15 residues. DNA of the CDR3: TGCGCCAGCAGCCGGGTTAGCGGGGGGGCCGAAGAGCAGTACTTC. Its translation is CASSRVSGGAEEQYF.

The V call is TRBV11-2, the J call TRBJ2-3; D possibly corresponds to TRBD1 (6 bases). CDR1 and CDR2 from the germline V gene are SGHAT and FQNNGV. The CDR3 runs 14 residues. Trimming took off 5 bases at V and 6 bases at J, with 15 bases between the two ends. The CDR3 DNA is TGTGCCAGCAGCCCCAGGGGTTGGAGGGATACGCAGTATTTT. As protein: CASSPRGWRDTQYF.

This chain links TRBV30 with TRBJ1-5; perhaps TRBD1 as D (5 bases). The CDR3 is 13 amino acids. Per the germline V gene, CDR1 is GTSNPN and CDR2 is SVGIG (reference sequence). V dropped 1 base and J dropped 5 bases, with 9 bases sitting between them. The CDR3, as DNA: TGTGCCTGGAGTGCCTCGGGACATCAGCCCCAGCATTTT. This translates into CAWSASGHQPQHF.

This chain uses TRBV6-5 with TRBJ1-2; D remains unclear. Germline CDR1 MNHEY, CDR2 SVGAGI. The CDR3 loop spans 13 amino acids. Trimming took 2 bases from V and 2 from J, leaving 6 bases between them. This CDR3 reads CASSYRANYGYTF. CDR3 sequence (DNA): TGTGCCAGCAGTTACAGGGCGAACTATGGCTACACCTTC.